Listed here is a single T cell receptor beta chain. Its specificity is not known. This table comes from immunoSEQ multiplex PCR, and its TCRdb copy is limited to in-frame clones, with some not included. The sample records over 55,000 clones, around 86% being singletons. Fresh-frozen tumor tissue and more than two years of survival data were available for all. Trimming removed 0 bases from V and 1 base from J, with 15 bases in between. The CDR3 sequence is 17 residues long. Per germline, CDR1 MGHRA and CDR2 YSYEKL. This entry belongs to a study of glioma-infiltrating T cells after dendritic cell vaccination. Study-wide results and limits: Longer survival after dendritic cell vaccination followed higher pretreatment TIL content.

The V and J genes are TRBV4-1 and TRBJ1-1, with D unclear. The TCR comes from a human donor with glioblastoma. Sequencing used blood, obtained before dendritic cell vaccination. As DNA, the CDR3 is TGCGCCAGCAGCCAAGATTCGTATGCAGCGGAGAACACTGAAGCTTTCTTT. Amino acids: CASSQDSYAAENTEAFF.